Described below is a single T cell receptor beta chain sequence and its context. What it recognizes is unknown. This sample is drawn from a study of T cell responses to AZD1222 COVID-19 vaccine. CDR1 is LGHDT and CDR2 is YNNKEL in the germline V gene (reference sequence). The CDR3 is 14 residues long. V was clipped by 4 bases and J by 0 bases, with 7 bases between them. The assay was immunoSEQ multiplex PCR, and TCRdb's table has in-frame clones only and misses some. Of more than 150,000 clones in the sample, approximately 90% are singletons; the top ten hold roughly 6%. Broader study findings: Mostly white British, mostly female donors; authors suggested clonal diversity may be underestimated.

This receptor was identified in an adult in good health. This chain links TRBV3-1 (or the pseudogene TRBV3-2) with TRBJ1-3, with D uncertain. The sample was peripheral blood, taken on day 0 of AZD1222 vaccination. In DNA, the CDR3 is TGTGCCAGCAGCCCGCTGAACTCTGGAAACACCATATATTTT. This codes for CASSPLNSGNTIYF.